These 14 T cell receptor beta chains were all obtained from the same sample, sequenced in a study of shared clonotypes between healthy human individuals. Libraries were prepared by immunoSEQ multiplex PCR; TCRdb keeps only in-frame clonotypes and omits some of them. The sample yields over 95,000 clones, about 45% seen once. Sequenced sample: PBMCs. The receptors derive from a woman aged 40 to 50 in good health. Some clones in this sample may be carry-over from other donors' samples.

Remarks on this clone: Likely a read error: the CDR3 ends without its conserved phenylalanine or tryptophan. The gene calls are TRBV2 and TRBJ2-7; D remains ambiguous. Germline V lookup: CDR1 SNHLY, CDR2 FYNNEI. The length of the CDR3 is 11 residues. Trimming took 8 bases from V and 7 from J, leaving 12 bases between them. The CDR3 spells CASLDPGEQYL. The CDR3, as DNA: TGTGCCAGCTTGGACCCGGGTGAGCAGTACCTC.

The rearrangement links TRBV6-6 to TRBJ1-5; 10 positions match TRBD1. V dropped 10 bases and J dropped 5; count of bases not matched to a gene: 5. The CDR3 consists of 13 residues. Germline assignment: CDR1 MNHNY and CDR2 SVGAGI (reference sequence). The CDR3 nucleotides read TGTGCCACTGGGACAGGGGCGGATCAGCCCCAGCATTTT. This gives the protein CATGTGADQPQHF.

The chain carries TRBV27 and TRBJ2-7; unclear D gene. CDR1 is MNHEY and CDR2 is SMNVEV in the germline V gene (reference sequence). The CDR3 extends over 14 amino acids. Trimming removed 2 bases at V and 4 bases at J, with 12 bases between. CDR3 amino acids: CASSLTALRYEQYF. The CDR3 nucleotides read TGTGCCAGCAGTTTAACCGCACTGAGGTACGAGCAGTACTTC.

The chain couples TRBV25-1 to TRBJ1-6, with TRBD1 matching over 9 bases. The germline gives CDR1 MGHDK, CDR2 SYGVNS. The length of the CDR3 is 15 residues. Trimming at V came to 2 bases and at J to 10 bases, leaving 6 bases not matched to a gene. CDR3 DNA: TGTGCCAGCAGTGAAAGGGGACAGGGAAGATCACCCCTCCACTTT. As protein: CASSERGQGRSPLHF.

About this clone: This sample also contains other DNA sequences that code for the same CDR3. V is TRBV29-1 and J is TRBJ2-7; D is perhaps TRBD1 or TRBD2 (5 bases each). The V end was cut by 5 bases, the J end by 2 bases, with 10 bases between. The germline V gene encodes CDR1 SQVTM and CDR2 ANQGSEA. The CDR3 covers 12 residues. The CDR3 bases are TGCAGCGTTCGGGACGGCACCTACGAGCAGTACTTC. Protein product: CSVRDGTYEQYF.

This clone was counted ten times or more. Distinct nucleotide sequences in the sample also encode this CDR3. CDR3 nucleotide sequence: TGTGCCATCAGTGGAGCTAGCGGGAGGAGAGATACGCAGTATTTT. Translation gives CAISGASGRRDTQYF. The chain has TRBV10-3 and TRBJ2-3; 11 bases are shared with TRBD2. V lost 4 bases and J lost 5; bases outside the gene matches: 5. The CDR3 extends over 15 amino acids. Germline V CDR1 and CDR2: ENHRY, SYGVKD.

In DNA form, the CDR3 reads TGTGCCAGCAGCTTTCAAGCTCAGTTCAATGGCTACACCTTC. It yields the protein CASSFQAQFNGYTF. V gene TRBV5-4 combines with J gene TRBJ1-2, with D unresolved. The CDR3 length is 14 residues. Trimming removed 2 bases at V and 6 bases at J, with 14 bases between. The germline V gene has CDR1 SGHNT and CDR2 YYREEE (reference sequence).

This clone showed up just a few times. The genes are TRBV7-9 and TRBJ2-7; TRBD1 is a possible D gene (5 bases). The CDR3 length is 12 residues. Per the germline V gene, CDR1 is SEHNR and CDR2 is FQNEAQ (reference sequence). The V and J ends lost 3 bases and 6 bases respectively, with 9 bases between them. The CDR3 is CASSFAGFEQYF. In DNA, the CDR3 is TGTGCCAGCAGCTTTGCAGGGTTCGAGCAGTACTTC.

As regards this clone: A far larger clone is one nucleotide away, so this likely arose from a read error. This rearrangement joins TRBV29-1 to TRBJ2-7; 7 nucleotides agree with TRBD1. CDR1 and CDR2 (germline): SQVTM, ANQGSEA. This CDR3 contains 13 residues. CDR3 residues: CSVGRGQTYGQYF. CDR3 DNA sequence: TGCAGCGTTGGTCGGGGACAGACCTACGGGCAGTACTTC.

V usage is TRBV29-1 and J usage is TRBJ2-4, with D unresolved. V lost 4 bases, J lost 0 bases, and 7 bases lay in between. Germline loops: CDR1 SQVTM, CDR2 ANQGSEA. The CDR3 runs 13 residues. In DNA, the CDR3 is TGCAGCGTTGGGAGCAGAGCCAAAAACATTCAGTACTTC. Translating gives CSVGSRAKNIQYF.

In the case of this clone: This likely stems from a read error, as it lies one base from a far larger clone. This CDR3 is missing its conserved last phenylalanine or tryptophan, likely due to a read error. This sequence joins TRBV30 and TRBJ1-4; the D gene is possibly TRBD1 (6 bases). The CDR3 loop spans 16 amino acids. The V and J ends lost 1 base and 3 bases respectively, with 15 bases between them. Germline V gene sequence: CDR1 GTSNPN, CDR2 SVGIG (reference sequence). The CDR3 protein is CAWSAIPQGSNEKLFL. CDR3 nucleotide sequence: TGTGCCTGGAGTGCCATTCCACAGGGATCTAATGAAAAACTGTTTCTT.

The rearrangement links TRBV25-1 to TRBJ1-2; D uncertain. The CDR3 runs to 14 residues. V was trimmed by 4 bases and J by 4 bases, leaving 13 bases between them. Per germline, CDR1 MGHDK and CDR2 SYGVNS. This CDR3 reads CASSVAGSLYGYTF. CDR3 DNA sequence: TGTGCCAGCAGTGTCGCCGGATCCCTCTATGGCTACACCTTC.

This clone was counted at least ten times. This chain's CDR3 is CAWSPRYRGDYGYTF. The CDR3 DNA is TGTGCCTGGAGTCCAAGGTACAGGGGTGACTATGGCTACACCTTC. The gene calls are TRBV30 and TRBJ1-2, with TRBD1 identical over 7 bases. The CDR3 extends over 15 amino acids. Trimming at V came to 2 bases and at J to 3 bases, leaving 9 bases not matched to a gene. The V gene's germline CDR1 is GTSNPN and CDR2 SVGIG (reference sequence).

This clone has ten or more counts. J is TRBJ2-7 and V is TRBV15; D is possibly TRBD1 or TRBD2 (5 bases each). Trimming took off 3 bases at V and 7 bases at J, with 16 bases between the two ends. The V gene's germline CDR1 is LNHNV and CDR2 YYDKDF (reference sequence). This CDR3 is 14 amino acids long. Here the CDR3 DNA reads TGTGCCACCAGCAGGAACAGGCCCGAGGGGGAGCAGTACTTC. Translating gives CATSRNRPEGEQYF.